A selection of T cell receptor beta chains follows, all from one sample in a study of T cell responses to AZD1222 COVID-19 vaccine. TCRdb's copy holds only in-frame clones and misses some; the assay was immunoSEQ multiplex PCR. The sample lists under 140,000 clones; about 85% were seen once. Source: peripheral blood, taken on day 0 of AZD1222 vaccination. The receptor set was obtained from an adult in good health. CDR3s include the opening cysteine and the closing phenylalanine or tryptophan. A D gene is named only where the DNA matches it firmly. Size tells how often a clone was seen (once, few, many) or the class of an expanded clone, and some rows leave it out.

>-|-|TRBV3-1/TRBV3-2|TRBJ1-3
CASSQDWQGRNTIYF
TGTGCCAGCAGCCAAGATTGGCAGGGTAGAAACACCATATATTTT
>-|-|TRBV10-2|TRBJ1-1
CASLGNTEAFF
TGCGCCAGCTTGGGGAATACTGAAGCTTTCTTT
>few|-|TRBV6-5|TRBJ2-3
CASTGGSGGADTQYF
TGTGCCAGCACAGGGGGCAGCGGGGGCGCAGATACGCAGTATTTT
>-|-|TRBV5-1|TRBJ1-4
CASSLVLNEKLFF
TGCGCCAGCAGCTTGGTGCTCAATGAAAAACTGTTTTTT
>-|-|TRBV3-1/TRBV3-2|TRBJ2-7
CASSHSYEQYF
TGTGCCAGCAGCCATTCCTACGAGCAGTACTTC
>-|-|TRBV7-9|TRBJ1-1
CASSKQENTEAFF
TGTGCCAGCAGCAAACAGGAGAACACTGAAGCTTTCTTT
>-|TRBD1|TRBV10-2|TRBJ2-5
CASRPDRGGTQYF
TGCGCCAGCAGACCAGACAGGGGGGGGACCCAGTACTTC
>-|TRBD2|TRBV19|TRBJ2-1
CASRDSGRITYNEQFF
TGTGCCAGTAGAGATAGCGGGAGGATTACCTACAATGAGCAGTTCTTC
>-|-|TRBV5-1|TRBJ1-1
CASSGTPNTEAFF
TGCGCCAGCAGCGGGACACCCAACACTGAAGCTTTCTTT
>-|-|TRBV10-2|TRBJ1-3
CASSPQGLGNTIYF
TGCGCCAGCAGTCCCCAGGGCCTTGGAAACACCATATATTTT
>-|-|TRBV2|TRBJ2-4
CASSGQTNIQYF
TGTGCCAGCAGTGGACAGACAAACATTCAGTACTTC
>-|-|TRBV30|TRBJ1-1
CACPFRTDGTEAFF
TGTGCCTGCCCCTTTCGGACAGATGGCACTGAAGCTTTCTTT
>once|-|TRBV5-1|TRBJ1-1
CASSLSSSHGNTEAFF
TGCGCCAGCAGCTTGTCGTCGAGCCACGGGAACACTGAAGCTTTCTTT
>-|-|TRBV5-1|TRBJ2-1
CASSSTGRGDEQFF
TGCGCCAGCAGCTCTACCGGGAGAGGGGATGAGCAGTTCTTC
>-|TRBD1|TRBV9|TRBJ1-2
CASSVAGDRGLGYGYTF
TGTGCCAGCAGCGTAGCTGGGGACAGGGGGCTTGGGTATGGCTACACCTTC
>-|-|TRBV7-9|TRBJ1-2
CASSFGQPSNYGYTF
TGTGCCAGCAGCTTTGGACAGCCATCGAACTATGGCTACACCTTC
>-|TRBD1|TRBV19|TRBJ2-2
CASRDRGLNTGELFF
TGTGCCAGTAGGGACAGGGGGCTAAACACCGGGGAGCTGTTTTTT
>-|TRBD1|TRBV7-6|TRBJ2-7
CASSSQGAMEQYF
TGTGCCAGCAGCTCACAGGGGGCGATGGAGCAGTACTTC
>-|-|TRBV7-8|TRBJ2-7
CASSYWDQAYEQYF
TGTGCCAGCAGCTACTGGGACCAGGCCTACGAGCAGTACTTC
>-|-|TRBV28|TRBJ1-5
CASSNGQGPYSNQPQHF
TGTGCCAGCAGTAACGGCCAGGGGCCTTATAGCAATCAGCCCCAGCATTTT
>-|-|TRBV11-2|TRBJ1-3
CASSSSGASSGNTIYF
TGTGCCAGCAGCTCGTCGGGGGCGAGCTCTGGAAACACCATATATTTT
>-|TRBD1|TRBV5-4|TRBJ1-2
CASSDLTGPNYGYTF
TGTGCCAGCAGCGACCTGACAGGGCCCAACTATGGCTACACCTTC
>-|TRBD1|TRBV7-2|TRBJ1-2
CASSVRVGRQGVSNYGYTF
TGTGCCAGCAGTGTTAGGGTGGGCCGACAGGGGGTATCTAACTATGGCTACACCTTC
>-|TRBD1|TRBV29-1|TRBJ1-3
CSVSDRRGNTIYF
TGCAGCGTCTCGGACAGGAGGGGAAACACCATATATTTT
>-|TRBD1|TRBV6-6|TRBJ1-5
CASSSTGGYNQPQHF
TGTGCCAGCAGTTCGACAGGGGGATACAATCAGCCCCAGCATTTT
>-|-|TRBV21-1|TRBJ1-5
CASTETDRVGQPQHF
TGTGCCAGCACCGAGACCGACAGGGTAGGTCAGCCCCAGCATTTT
>-|TRBD2|TRBV3-1/TRBV3-2|TRBJ2-1
CASSHSGSGDNEQFF
TGTGCCAGCAGCCACAGCGGGAGCGGCGACAATGAGCAGTTCTTC
>few|-|TRBV5-5|TRBJ2-1
CASSLWDEQFF
TGTGCCAGCAGCTTGTGGGATGAGCAGTTCTTC